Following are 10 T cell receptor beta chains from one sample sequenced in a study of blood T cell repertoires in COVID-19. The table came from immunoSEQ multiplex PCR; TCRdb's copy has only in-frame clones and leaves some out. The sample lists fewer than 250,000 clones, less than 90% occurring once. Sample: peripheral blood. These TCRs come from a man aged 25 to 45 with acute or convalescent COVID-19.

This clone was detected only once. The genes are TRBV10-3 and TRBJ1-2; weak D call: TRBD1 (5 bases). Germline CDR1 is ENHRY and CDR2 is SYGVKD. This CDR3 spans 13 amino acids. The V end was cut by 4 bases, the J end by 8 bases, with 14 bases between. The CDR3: CAISGDAGNGYTF. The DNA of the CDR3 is TGTGCCATCAGTGGTGATGCAGGGAACGGCTACACCTTC.

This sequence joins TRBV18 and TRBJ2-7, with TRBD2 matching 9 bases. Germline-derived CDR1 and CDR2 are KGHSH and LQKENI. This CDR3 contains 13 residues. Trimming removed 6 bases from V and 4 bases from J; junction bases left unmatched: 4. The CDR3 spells CASSPGLAYEQYF. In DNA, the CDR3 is TGTGCCAGCTCGCCGGGACTAGCTTACGAGCAGTACTTC.

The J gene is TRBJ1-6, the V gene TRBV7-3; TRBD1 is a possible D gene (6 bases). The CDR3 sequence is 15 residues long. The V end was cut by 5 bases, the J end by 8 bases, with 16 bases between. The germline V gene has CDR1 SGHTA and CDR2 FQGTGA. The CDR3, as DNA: TGTGCCAGCAGCCCTAGGGCAGGGGATCATTCACCCCTCCACTTT. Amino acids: CASSPRAGDHSPLHF.

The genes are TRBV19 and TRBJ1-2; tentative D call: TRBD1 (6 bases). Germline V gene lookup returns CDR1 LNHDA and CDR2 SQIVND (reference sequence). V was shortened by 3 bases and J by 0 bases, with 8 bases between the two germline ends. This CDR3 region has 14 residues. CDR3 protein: CASSIGQTNYGYTF. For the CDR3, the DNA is TGTGCCAGTAGTATCGGACAGACTAACTATGGCTACACCTTC.

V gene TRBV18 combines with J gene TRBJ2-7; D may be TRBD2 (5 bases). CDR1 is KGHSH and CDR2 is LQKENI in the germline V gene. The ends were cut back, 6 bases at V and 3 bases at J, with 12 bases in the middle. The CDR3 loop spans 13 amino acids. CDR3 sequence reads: CASSFGLGYEQYF. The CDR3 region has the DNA TGTGCCAGCTCCTTCGGACTGGGCTACGAGCAGTACTTC.

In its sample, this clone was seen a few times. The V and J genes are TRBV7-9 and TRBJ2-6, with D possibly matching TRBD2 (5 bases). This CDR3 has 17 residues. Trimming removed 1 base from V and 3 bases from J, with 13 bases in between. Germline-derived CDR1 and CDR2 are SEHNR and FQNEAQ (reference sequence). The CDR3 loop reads CASSLGESGYGANVLTF. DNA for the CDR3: TGTGCCAGCAGCTTAGGCGAATCGGGGTATGGGGCCAACGTCCTGACTTTC.

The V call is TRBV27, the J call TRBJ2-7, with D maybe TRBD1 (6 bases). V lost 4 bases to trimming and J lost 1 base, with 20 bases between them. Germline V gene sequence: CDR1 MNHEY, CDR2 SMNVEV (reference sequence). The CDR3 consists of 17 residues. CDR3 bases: TGTGCCAGCAGTTCAACAGGGTTAGGGTACCTTTCCTACGAGCAGTACTTC. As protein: CASSSTGLGYLSYEQYF.

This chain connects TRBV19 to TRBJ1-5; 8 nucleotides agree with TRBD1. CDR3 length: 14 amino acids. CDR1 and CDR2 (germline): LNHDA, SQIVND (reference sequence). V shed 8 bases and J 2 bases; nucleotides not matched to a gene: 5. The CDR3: CASSDRGGNQPQHF. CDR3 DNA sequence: TGTGCCAGTTCCGACAGGGGCGGCAATCAGCCCCAGCATTTT.

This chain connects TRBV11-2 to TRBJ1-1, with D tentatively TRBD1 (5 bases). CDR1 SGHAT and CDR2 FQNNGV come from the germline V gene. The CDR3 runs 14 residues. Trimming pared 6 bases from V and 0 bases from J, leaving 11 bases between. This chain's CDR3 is CASSSGGMNTEAFF. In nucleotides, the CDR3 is TGTGCCAGCAGTTCGGGGGGAATGAACACTGAAGCTTTCTTT.

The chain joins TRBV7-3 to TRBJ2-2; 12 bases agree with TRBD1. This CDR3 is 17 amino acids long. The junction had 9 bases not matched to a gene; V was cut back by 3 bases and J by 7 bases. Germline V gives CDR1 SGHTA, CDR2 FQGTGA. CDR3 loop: CASSFTKGQGASGELFF. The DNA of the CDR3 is TGTGCCAGCAGCTTCACGAAGGGACAGGGGGCGAGCGGGGAGCTGTTTTTT.